This T cell receptor beta chain was recovered during a study of response to subunit inactivated influenza vaccine. TCRdb processed the RT-PCR reads anew with MiXCR; each CDR3 protein has one entry. The sample contains just under 550,000 distinct CDR3 sequences, approximately 24% of which appear only once. This clonotype was seen a few times. This CDR3 has 14 residues. The V end was cut by 1 base, the J end by 4 bases, with 10 bases between. The germline V gene encodes CDR1 SEHNR and CDR2 FQNEAQ (reference sequence). This same sample was also taken into another study, of T cells expressing NK-cell markers. This second report adds: The authors made TCR beta cDNA libraries by 5'RACE template switching. This switching added a universal primer site and UMIs. Beta-chain profiling covered CD3+CD56+NKG2C+, CD3+CD56+NKG2C- and CD3+CD56-NKG2C+ sorted subsets. Sorting was limited to alpha-beta TCR-expressing T cells with an anti-gamma-delta TCR antibody in several experiments. Dominant NKG2C+ clonotypes were found to form roughly 1.0-7.5% of CD8+ T cells in six donors. These clonotypes, the leaders elsewhere, also led the CD3+CD56-NKG2C+ fraction in several donors.

The source is a man aged 50 to 60 who received an inactivated influenza vaccine. The material sequenced was CD4+ T cells sorted from PBMCs, taken less than 13 days after vaccination. The V gene is TRBV7-9, the J gene TRBJ1-1, with D unclear. DNA for the CDR3: TGTGCCAGCAGCTTAGAGCAGGTGGGCACTGAAGCTTTCTTT. Its protein is CASSLEQVGTEAFF.